Listed below are T cell receptor beta chains from one sample, sequenced in a study of CD8 T cells in ankylosing spondylitis. TCRdb reanalysed the 5' RACE reads using MiXCR and keeps one entry per CDR3 protein. The table records about 800,000 distinct CDR3 sequences, 12% of them present only once. The material sequenced was blood, either unsorted or a sorted T cell fraction (not recorded which). The source of these receptors is a male donor with ankylosing spondylitis. The CDR3 runs from the conserved cysteine through the conserved F or W. Each record gives: clone size, D gene, V gene, J gene, CDR3 DNA, CDR3 protein. The D gene is left open where the match is weak. The size of a clone is reported for some rows only, either as once, few or many, or as a class for expanded clones.

.,.,TRBV20-1,TRBJ1-2,TGCAGTGCTAGCAAGGAAATACGTGGCTACACCTTC,CSASKEIRGYTF
few,TRBD2,TRBV7-2,TRBJ2-4,TGTGCCAGCAGCCAAGAGCGGGAGTCCATTCAGTACTTC,CASSQERESIQYF
few,.,TRBV29-1,TRBJ1-1,TGCAGCGTTGGGAGGGGTGGGGGGAACACTGAAGCTTTCTTT,CSVGRGGGNTEAFF
.,.,TRBV27,TRBJ2-3,TGTGCCAGCAGTTCCCTAGATATGGTGCAGTATTTT,CASSSLDMVQYF
few,.,TRBV7-9,TRBJ2-2,TGTGCCAGCAGCTGGGGGAACGCAGCGCCCGGGGAGCTGTTTTTT,CASSWGNAAPGELFF
few,.,TRBV12-3/TRBV12-4,TRBJ2-2,TGTGCCAGCAGTTTGGAGGAGGCGGAGCTGTTTTTT,CASSLEEAELFF
.,.,TRBV15,TRBJ2-7,TGTGCCACCGCCATTGGCCCCTACGAGCAGTACTTC,CATAIGPYEQYF
.,.,TRBV3-1,TRBJ1-1,TGTGCCAGCAGCCAACCTGTCGTTGGAACTGAAGCTTTCTTT,CASSQPVVGTEAFF
.,TRBD1,TRBV14,TRBJ2-4,TGTGCCAGCAGCCACAGGGGGCGAGACATTCAGTACTTC,CASSHRGRDIQYF
few,TRBD1,TRBV7-2,TRBJ1-1,TGTGCCAGCAGCTTTGTACAGGGGGCTCCTGAAGCTTTCTTT,CASSFVQGAPEAFF
many,TRBD2,TRBV20-1,TRBJ2-7,TGCAGTGCTAGAGATTGGACTAGCGGGAGCGAGCAGTACTTC,CSARDWTSGSEQYF
many,.,TRBV12-3/TRBV12-4,TRBJ1-6,TGTGCCAGCAGTTCGAATTCACCCCTCCACTTT,CASSSNSPLHF
few,TRBD1,TRBV6-1,TRBJ1-1,TGTGCCAGCTCCCCTTACAGGGGAGGGACTGAAGCTTTCTTT,CASSPYRGGTEAFF
.,.,TRBV7-6,TRBJ2-5,TGTGCCAGCAGACAAACTAGCATAGAGACCCAGTACTTC,CASRQTSIETQYF
.,TRBD1,TRBV2,TRBJ1-5,TGTGCCAGCAGCGGGGACAGGTGGCAGCCCCAGCATTTT,CASSGDRWQPQHF
.,.,TRBV5-8,TRBJ2-3,TGTGCCAGCAGCTTGGATGACAGCACAGATACGCAGTATTTT,CASSLDDSTDTQYF
once,.,TRBV20-1,TRBJ2-4,TGCAGTGCTGGAAGACAGAGGGGGGAGGGCATTCAGTACTTC,CSAGRQRGEGIQYF
many,TRBD1,TRBV20-1,TRBJ2-7,TGCAGTGCTGGTGACAGGGGAGACGAGCAGTACTTC,CSAGDRGDEQYF
few,.,TRBV7-2,TRBJ2-7,TGTGCCAGCAGCTTTATGGGGGTAGGGTACGAGCAGTACTTC,CASSFMGVGYEQYF
few,.,TRBV20-1,TRBJ2-1,TGCAGTGCCACTGCTGAAGGCAATGAGCAGTTCTTC,CSATAEGNEQFF
.,.,TRBV13,TRBJ2-5,TGTGCCCACGGGGGCGGCCAAGAGACCCAGTACTTC,CAHGGGQETQYF
many,.,TRBV7-3,TRBJ1-5,TGTGCCAGCAGCTCTCAACATGGTCAGCCCCAGCATTTT,CASSSQHGQPQHF
few,TRBD1,TRBV29-1,TRBJ2-7,TGCAGCGTTACAACGGGACAGGGTTCCTACGAGCAGTACTTC,CSVTTGQGSYEQYF
few,.,TRBV7-9,TRBJ2-1,TGTGCCAGCAGCTTATTATCCGGGGCCAAGCAGTTCTTC,CASSLLSGAKQFF
.,.,TRBV6-1,TRBJ2-7,TGTGCCAGCAGTCAGCGGGCCGCCTACGAGCAGTACTTC,CASSQRAAYEQYF
.,.,TRBV4-2,TRBJ2-5,TGTGCCAGCAGCCAAGAAAACAGTGGGGAGACCCAGTACTTC,CASSQENSGETQYF
few,.,TRBV6-2/TRBV6-3,TRBJ2-3,TGTGCCGCCGGTGGGCCAGATACGCAGTATTTT,CAAGGPDTQYF
many,.,TRBV20-1,TRBJ2-1,TGCAGTGCTAGAGTATCCAGCGCAGGATCTTCCTACAATGAGCAGTTCTTC,CSARVSSAGSSYNEQFF
many,.,TRBV20-1,TRBJ2-2,TGCAGTGCTCCCGACCCTTACACCGGGGAGCTGTTTTTT,CSAPDPYTGELFF
.,.,TRBV27,TRBJ2-1,TGTGCCAGCAGTTTACGCCGGACCCCGGGAGTGGTCTTC,CASSLRRTPGVVF
many,.,TRBV29-1,TRBJ2-7,TGCAGCGTTGGACCAGCCTACGAGCAGTACTTC,CSVGPAYEQYF
.,.,TRBV24-1,TRBJ2-1,TGTGCCACCAGTGATTTGACCCGAGCCAAGTTCTTC,CATSDLTRAKFF
few,TRBD1,TRBV20-1,TRBJ2-5,TGCAGTGCTAGAGCTGGTCTTTTGGACAGGGGAGTGTGGGAGACCCAGTACTTC,CSARAGLLDRGVWETQYF
.,.,TRBV2,TRBJ2-1,TGTGCCAGCAGTGCGGTCACCGCCAGCCCCAGTGGGTGGAATGAGCAGTTCTTC,CASSAVTASPSGWNEQFF
few,TRBD1,TRBV7-3,TRBJ1-1,TGTGCCAGCAGCTTGCTAACAGGGGGTCTCTCTGAAGCTTTCTTT,CASSLLTGGLSEAFF
few,TRBD1,TRBV7-2,TRBJ1-1,TGTGCCAGCATCCAGAGCGCCGGGACAGGGACTGAAGCTTTCTTT,CASIQSAGTGTEAFF
many,TRBD2,TRBV20-1,TRBJ2-1,TGCAGTGCTATGCGGGAGAATTTTGCTGGTGAGCAGTTCTTC,CSAMRENFAGEQFF
.,.,TRBV20-1,TRBJ2-2,TGCAGTGCTAGAGTCCCCCTTTCCGGGGAGCTGTTTTTT,CSARVPLSGELFF
.,.,TRBV27,TRBJ2-7,TGTGCCAGCAGTTCCCGGGGGACGGGGAAGTACGAGCAGTACTTC,CASSSRGTGKYEQYF
few,TRBD1,TRBV6-5,TRBJ2-4,TGTGCCAGCAGTTACACACCGGGACAGGGCATTCAGTACTTC,CASSYTPGQGIQYF
few,.,TRBV7-3,TRBJ1-1,TGTGCCAGCAGCCAAGGCAAGGGGAGGACTGAAGCTTTCTTT,CASSQGKGRTEAFF
.,TRBD1,TRBV20-1,TRBJ2-7,TGCAGTGCTAGAAAGACAGGGGGTTTCGGGTACGAGCAGTACTTC,CSARKTGGFGYEQYF
few,.,TRBV7-2,TRBJ2-7,TGTGCCAGCAGCTTAGTGTCAGGACTATCCGCCTACGAGCAGTACTTC,CASSLVSGLSAYEQYF
few,.,TRBV10-3,TRBJ2-5,TGTGCCATCAATCTTGCGGGCCAAAGAGAGACCCAGTACTTC,CAINLAGQRETQYF
.,TRBD2,TRBV6-5,TRBJ2-7,TGTGCCAGCAGTTTCCGGGCAACTAGCGGGATTTACTCCTACGAGCAGTACTTC,CASSFRATSGIYSYEQYF
few,.,TRBV5-5,TRBJ2-3,TGTGCCAGCACCCGCATCGGTCCTAGCACAGATACGCAGTATTTT,CASTRIGPSTDTQYF
many,TRBD1,TRBV7-6,TRBJ1-5,TGTGCCAGCAGCTTACAAGGGGGCCGTCAGCCCCAGCATTTT,CASSLQGGRQPQHF
few,.,TRBV6-2/TRBV6-3,TRBJ2-1,TGTGCCAGCAGTCAGACAACGAGCTCCTACAATGAGCAGTTCTTC,CASSQTTSSYNEQFF
few,.,TRBV9,TRBJ1-1,TGTGCCAGCAGCGTGACCGGGGGGCCCTCGCGGACTGAAGCTTTCTTT,CASSVTGGPSRTEAFF
few,.,TRBV20-1,TRBJ2-7,TGCAGTGGCCTGGATAATTACGAGCAGTACTTC,CSGLDNYEQYF
many,TRBD1,TRBV20-1,TRBJ1-2,TGCAGTGCTAGATTACCTAGGGGGCGCGGCTATGGCTACACCTTC,CSARLPRGRGYGYTF
few,.,TRBV10-2,TRBJ1-5,TGCGCCAGCAGCTTCGACCGCTGGAGCAATCAGCCCCAGCATTTT,CASSFDRWSNQPQHF
.,TRBD2,TRBV6-2/TRBV6-3,TRBJ2-7,TGTGCCAGCAGTTACGGAGTAGCGGGAGGGCCCGAGCAGTACTTC,CASSYGVAGGPEQYF
few,.,TRBV20-1,TRBJ1-5,TGCAGTGCTAGAGCCGGAGATCGGAGCAATCAGCCCCAGCATTTT,CSARAGDRSNQPQHF
once,TRBD2,TRBV7-9,TRBJ2-1,TGTGCCAGCCTGGCTAGCGGGGCGGGCAATGAGCAGTTCTTC,CASLASGAGNEQFF